This entry lists 7 T cell receptor beta chains sequenced from one sample in a study of blood T cell repertoires in COVID-19. Sequenced by immunoSEQ multiplex PCR; TCRdb stores in-frame clones only, minus some. The sample carries 150,000 to 200,000 clones, 82% recorded once. The material sequenced was PBMCs or T cells enriched from blood (not recorded which). The receptors shown here come from a woman aged 55-70 years with acute COVID-19.

The chain's CDR3 is CASSLLSGGGEAFF. CDR3 sequence (DNA): TGTGCCAGCAGTTTATTATCAGGAGGTGGTGAAGCTTTCTTT. V is TRBV28 and J is TRBJ1-1; D gene unclear. Germline CDR1 and CDR2: MDHEN and SYDVKM. The V end lost 1 base, the J end lost 7 bases, and 13 bases lay between the germline ends. The CDR3 consists of 14 residues.

This clone has only a few counts. This sequence joins TRBV21-1 and TRBJ1-4; the table assigns TRBD1, which was not confirmed against the DNA. TRBV21-1 is described as a pseudogene. The CDR3 extends over 15 amino acids. CDR3 region: CASSKAGETNEKLFF. In DNA, the CDR3 is TGTGCCAGCAGCAAGGCAGGGGAAACTAATGAAAAACTGTTTTTT.

CDR3 sequence: CASSDMVAGETQYF. The CDR3 region has the DNA TGTGCCAGCAGTGATATGGTGGCCGGGGAGACCCAGTACTTC. The chain couples TRBV2 to TRBJ2-5; D not resolved. This CDR3 region has 14 residues. Germline values: CDR1 SNHLY, CDR2 FYNNEI. Trimming stripped 3 bases from V and 5 bases from J, with 13 bases between.

The V gene is TRBV28, the J gene TRBJ1-1; D remains ambiguous. This CDR3 is built from 14 residues. Germline CDR1 MDHEN, CDR2 SYDVKM. Trimming took off 7 bases at V and 0 bases at J, with 12 bases between the two ends. CDR3 DNA: TGTGCCAGCATTAATGGAGGGATGAACACTGAAGCTTTCTTT. Translation: CASINGGMNTEAFF.

This chain uses TRBV4-3 with TRBJ2-3; maybe TRBD2 (6 bases). CDR3 length: 17 residues. In germline, CDR1 is LGHNA, CDR2 YSLEER. Between the trimmed V and J ends, which lost 0 bases and 1 base, there was a span of 14 bases. In DNA, the CDR3 is TGCGCCAGCAGCCAAGATTTCCAGCGGGCGCGCACAGATACGCAGTATTTT. Encoded protein: CASSQDFQRARTDTQYF.

The gene calls are TRBV3-1 (or the pseudogene TRBV3-2) and TRBJ1-1; 7 bases map to TRBD1. The CDR3 has 16 residues. Per the germline V gene, CDR1 is LGHDT and CDR2 is YNNKEL (reference sequence). Trimming cost V 0 bases and J 3 bases; bases outside gene matches: 7. This CDR3 reads CASSQDFRGAYTEAFF. Written as DNA, the CDR3 is TGTGCCAGCAGCCAAGACTTCAGGGGGGCGTACACTGAAGCTTTCTTT.

The chain recombines TRBV23-1 with TRBJ1-2; D possibly corresponds to TRBD1 (6 bases). TRBV23-1 is placed among ORFs of uncertain function. The V end lost 6 bases, the J end lost 3 bases, and 23 bases lay between the germline ends. The CDR3 covers 17 residues. CDR3 loop: CASRLPVPLQGDYGYTF. CDR3 nucleotide sequence: TGCGCCAGCAGATTACCGGTGCCTCTACAGGGTGACTATGGCTACACCTTC.